This TCR beta chain was identified during a study of blood T cell repertoires in COVID-19. Overall study: T cells, B-cell-depleted T cells, or PBMCs supplied cDNA or gDNA.

TCRdb's table, derived via immunoSEQ multiplex PCR, lists solely in-frame clones and lacks some. This table has under 200,000 clones, less than 85% appearing once. V trimming: 3 bases; J trimming: 4 bases; junction bases outside the gene matches: 6. CDR3 length equals 16 residues. The V gene's germline CDR1 is KGHDR and CDR2 SFDVKD. The chain recombines TRBV24-1 with TRBJ2-5; 11 nucleotides agree with TRBD2. This clonotype was obtained from a woman aged 55-69 years with COVID-19, enrolled during active disease. Material: peripheral blood. DNA for the CDR3: TGTGCCACCAGTGATGGGTTTGGACTAGCGGGAGAGACCCAGTACTTC. As protein: CATSDGFGLAGETQYF.